One and the same sample provided the 16 T cell receptor beta chains below, sequenced in a study of T cell repertoires in cytomegalovirus infection. These receptors lack a known antigen. In TCRdb, the reads were re-called with MiXCR into one record per CDR3 protein. The data show 900,000 to 950,000 distinct CDR3 sequences, roughly 31% seen once. Specimen: cultured CD8+ T cells from PBMCs, collected from culture after CMV antigen stimulation. These receptors were obtained from a human donor in good health (CMV status not recorded). Some clones in this sample may be carry-over from other donors' samples.

The chain uses TRBV7-9 and TRBJ2-1; maybe TRBD2 (6 bases). Trimming took off 0 bases at V and 10 bases at J, with 10 bases between the two ends. Germline CDR1 reads SEHNR; CDR2 reads FQNEAQ (reference sequence). This CDR3 has 13 residues. The CDR3 nucleotides read TGTGCCAGCAGCTTAGCTCCGGGGAGGGAGCAGTTCTTC. Protein product: CASSLAPGREQFF.

This clonotype was found a few times. The V call is TRBV27, the J call TRBJ2-1; 10 nucleotides agree with TRBD2. V lost 4 bases and J lost 15; bases outside the gene matches: 15. Germline V gene lookup returns CDR1 MNHEY and CDR2 SMNVEV (reference sequence). This CDR3 region has 15 residues. The CDR3 loop is CASSSSTSGREPGFF. The CDR3 DNA reads TGTGCCAGCAGTTCCTCGACTAGCGGGCGAGAACCGGGGTTCTTC.

This clonotype was seen a few times. The chain combines TRBV6-6 with TRBJ1-1, with D possibly matching TRBD1 (6 bases). The ends were cut back, 5 bases at V and 6 bases at J, with 25 bases in the middle. CDR3 size: 17 residues. Germline CDR1 and CDR2: MNHNY and SVGAGI (reference sequence). CDR3 DNA: TGTGCCAGCAGTACCTCTTCAGTCTGGACAGTTCTTCCTGAAGCTTTCTTT. It specifies CASSTSSVWTVLPEAFF.

About this clonotype itself: This may come from a read error, since a much larger clone is one base off. V and J are TRBV7-3 and TRBJ2-3, with D hard to call. This CDR3 comprises 15 residues. The germline V gene has CDR1 SGHTA and CDR2 FQGTGA. Between the trimmed V and J ends, which lost 5 bases and 2 bases, there was a span of 14 bases. Here the CDR3 reads CASSVNPFVTDTQYF. CDR3 nucleotides: TGTGCCAGCAGCGTAAATCCCTTCGTCACAGATACGCAGTATTTT.

In this sample, this clonotype turned up a few times. V is TRBV28 and J is TRBJ2-2, with D tentatively TRBD2 (5 bases). Germline V CDR1 and CDR2: MDHEN, SYDVKM. Trimming removed 3 bases at V and 3 bases at J, with 17 bases between. The CDR3 runs to 17 residues. The CDR3 region is CASSFRGPQAHTGELFF. Here the CDR3 DNA reads TGTGCCAGCAGTTTCCGCGGGCCCCAGGCCCACACCGGGGAGCTGTTTTTT.

This clonotype showed up just a few times. The chain uses TRBV27 and TRBJ2-1, with unresolved D. Germline V gives CDR1 MNHEY, CDR2 SMNVEV (reference sequence). The CDR3 runs to 13 residues. Trimming took off 3 bases at V and 5 bases at J, with 8 bases between the two ends. CDR3 loop: CASSFFLHNEQFF. CDR3 bases: TGTGCCAGCAGTTTTTTTCTACACAATGAGCAGTTCTTC.

V is TRBV12-3 or TRBV12-4 and J is TRBJ2-2; maybe TRBD1 (5 bases). The CDR3 is 17 residues long. Trimming cost V 3 bases and J 4 bases, with 18 bases left between them. CDR3 DNA: TGTGCCAGCAGTTTCCTGACAGTCCCTGGGCCCACCGGGGAGCTGTTTTTT. This gives the protein CASSFLTVPGPTGELFF.

This clonotype has more than one count but fewer than ten. The chain links TRBV5-6 to TRBJ2-2; 8 bases map to TRBD2. CDR1 and CDR2 from the germline V gene are SGHDT and YYEEEE. Unmatched junction bases numbered 5, after V lost 0 bases and J lost 4 bases. There are 16 residues in the CDR3. CDR3: CASSLESGGPTGELFF. The CDR3 nucleotides read TGTGCCAGCAGCTTGGAGAGCGGGGGCCCCACCGGGGAGCTGTTTTTT.

V and J are TRBV7-9 and TRBJ1-4; TRBD1 matches 7 bases. CDR1 SEHNR and CDR2 FQNEAQ come from the germline V gene (reference sequence). This CDR3 comprises 15 residues. Germline trimming cut 4 bases from V and 7 bases from J; bases unmatched to any gene: 9. The CDR3 is CASSWAGTEAEKLFF. The CDR3 nucleotides read TGTGCCAGCAGCTGGGCCGGGACAGAGGCTGAAAAACTGTTTTTT.

This clonotype was seen a handful of times. The V call is TRBV5-1, the J call TRBJ2-3, with D perhaps TRBD1 (6 bases). This CDR3 contains 15 residues. Looked up from germline, CDR1 is SGHRS and CDR2 is YFSETQ. V lost 1 base, J lost 2 bases, and 11 bases lay in between. CDR3 region: CASSLKGGSTDTQYF. CDR3 bases: TGCGCCAGCAGCTTGAAAGGGGGTTCCACAGATACGCAGTATTTT.

V is TRBV12-3 or TRBV12-4 and J is TRBJ2-3; 8 bases align to TRBD1. The ends lost 5 bases at V and 1 base at J; junction bases unmatched: 11. This CDR3 has 17 residues. Here the CDR3 DNA reads TGTGCCAGCAGTCTCACCCGGACAGGGACGGGCACAGATACGCAGTATTTT. Translated, it gives CASSLTRTGTGTDTQYF.

This clonotype was picked up a small number of times. The chain combines TRBV6-5 with TRBJ2-7; TRBD2 matches at 12 bases. Looked up from germline, CDR1 is MNHEY and CDR2 is SVGAGI. The CDR3 consists of 15 residues. V lost 6 bases and J lost 0; bases outside the gene matches: 3. CDR3 DNA: TGTGCCAGCAGCCAACTAGCGGGGGGCTCCTACGAGCAGTACTTC. It specifies CASSQLAGGSYEQYF.

The CDR3 DNA follows: TGTGCCAGCAGTTTTATTGCCTTAAAGAGCTCTGGGGCCAACGTCCTGACTTTC. It codes for CASSFIALKSSGANVLTF. The rearrangement uses TRBV12-3 or TRBV12-4 and TRBJ2-6; no clear D gene. V lost 3 bases and J 0 bases, leaving 15 bases between the germline ends. This CDR3 region has 18 residues.

This clonotype was seen a handful of times. The rearrangement links TRBV12-3 or TRBV12-4 to TRBJ1-4, with D uncertain. The V end was cut by 6 bases, the J end by 7 bases, with 9 bases between. The CDR3 contains 12 residues. The chain's CDR3 is CASSHTSEKLFF. The CDR3 DNA is TGTGCCAGCAGCCACACAAGTGAAAAACTGTTTTTT.

The chain joins TRBV7-6 to TRBJ2-7; 7 bases match TRBD1. Germline V gene lookup returns CDR1 SGHVS and CDR2 FNYEAQ. This CDR3 contains 11 residues. J was trimmed by 11 bases and V by 5 bases; bases with no gene match: 6. CDR3 DNA: TGTGCCAGCAGCGAACAGGGGCAGGAGTACTTC. Translated: CASSEQGQEYF.

The table lists this clonotype with a few counts. The gene calls are TRBV24-1 and TRBJ2-3; 7 nucleotides align to TRBD1. Germline values: CDR1 KGHDR, CDR2 SFDVKD. V was pared by 3 bases and J by 0 bases, with 5 bases of the junction left unmatched. There are 16 residues in the CDR3. CDR3 in DNA: TGTGCCACCAGTGATGGGGACAGATCTAGCACAGATACGCAGTATTTT. As protein: CATSDGDRSSTDTQYF.